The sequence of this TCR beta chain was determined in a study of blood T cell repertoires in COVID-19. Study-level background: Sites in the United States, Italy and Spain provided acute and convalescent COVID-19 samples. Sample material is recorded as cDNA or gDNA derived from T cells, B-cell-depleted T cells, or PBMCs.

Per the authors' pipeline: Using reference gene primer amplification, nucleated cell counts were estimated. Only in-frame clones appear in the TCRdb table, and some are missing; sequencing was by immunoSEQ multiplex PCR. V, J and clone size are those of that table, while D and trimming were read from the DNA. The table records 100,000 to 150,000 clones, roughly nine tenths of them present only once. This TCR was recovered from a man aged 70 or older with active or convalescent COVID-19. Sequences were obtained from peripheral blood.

The CDR3 nucleotides are TGTGCCAGCAGCCGTGGGCCCGGGGAGCTGTTTTTT. Translated: CASSRGPGELFF. V usage is TRBV3-1 (or the pseudogene TRBV3-2) and J usage is TRBJ2-2; D gene unclear. V was cut by 4 bases and J by 6 bases, with 6 bases left in between. CDR3 length: 12 residues. CDR1 and CDR2 (germline): LGHDT, YNNKEL (reference sequence).